The clone carrying this T cell receptor beta chain has just a few counts. Antigen specificity is unknown. The sample belongs to a study of spatial heterogeneity in lung cancer. Study-level information: When follow-up PBMC samples existed, they were sequenced (at a median of around 2 years after resection). TCR and UMI combinations that were unique each appeared, on average, more than ten times in raw reads. Points from the study as a whole: Relative to follow-up, resection was when ubiquitous expanded tumor TCRs appeared more in blood.

Individual TCR cDNA molecules each bore their own unique molecular identifier. TCRdb redid the calling of the 5' RACE reads with MiXCR, one entry per CDR3 protein. Seen here are approximately 50,000 distinct CDR3 sequences, around 7.7% observed once, and the top ten hold approximately 40%. The time point is: blood at routine non-recurrence follow-up after resection. Whole RNA was taken from tumor, nontumor lung or frozen PBMC; it was then sequenced unsorted. Trimming left V 3 bases short and J 0 bases short, with 3 bases between. In germline, CDR1 is DFQATT, CDR2 SNEGSKA (reference sequence). The CDR3 is 11 amino acids.

This sequence was found in a female donor with early-stage non-small cell lung cancer. Sequences were derived from PBMCs, sampled at follow-up. The chain links TRBV20-1 to TRBJ2-7; unclear D gene. The CDR3 is CSASPSYEQYF. CDR3 DNA: TGCAGTGCTAGTCCCTCCTACGAGCAGTACTTC.